The entry that follows covers one T cell receptor beta chain sequence. What it recognizes is unknown. This entry comes from a study of beta chain features in type 1 diabetes. Study conclusions and caveats: Type 1 diabetes patients showed fewer insertions and more deletions at VDJ junctions.

Trimming pared 2 bases from V and 5 bases from J, leaving 7 bases between. The CDR3 covers 13 residues. Germline V gene data show CDR1 as MDHEN and CDR2 as SYDVKM. Populations obtained by sorting all exceeded 98% purity. Expressed TCRB transcripts got sequenced, as all isolated RNA was reverse transcribed. Some clones are missing from TCRdb's copy, which holds only in-frame ones; the method was immunoSEQ multiplex PCR. The repertoire holds almost 350,000 clones, with around a fifth as singletons. The source of this sequence is a woman aged 18 to 35 in good health. Source material: naive CD4+ T cells from blood. This chain connects TRBV28 to TRBJ2-4, with D uncertain. CDR3 sequence: CASSLLEENIQYF. The DNA for the CDR3 is TGTGCCAGCAGTTTACTAGAGGAAAACATTCAGTACTTC.